This paragraph covers one T cell receptor beta chain sequence. The table lists this clone with a few counts. No cognate antigen has been identified for it. Base qualities are not at hand, and no much larger clone is one base apart. Enrolling through a virtual design, the prospective study's participants ranged in age from roughly 18 to 100 years and lived across around 25 United States geographic areas. Cohort assignment in the prospective study relied on participant-reported clinical history from a screening survey and a study questionnaire. ImmuneRACE Cohort 3 recovered participants were defined by two consecutive negative NP/OP PCR tests, healthcare professional clearance, or symptom resolution. Each participant in the prospective study had whole blood, serum and a nasopharyngeal or oropharyngeal swab collected by mobile phlebotomists. Prospective study participants could optionally give additional blood draws and questionnaires over an approximately two-month period. Prospective study blood samples were shipped either frozen or at room temperature before DNA extraction.

This entry comes from a study of blood T cell repertoires in COVID-19 (dated by TCRdb to the early 2020s). Concerning the study at large: Samples covering the acute and convalescent phases of COVID-19 were provided by collaborators in the United States, Italy and Spain. The material from the prospective study consisted of cDNA or gDNA derived from T cells, B-cell-depleted T cells, or PBMCs. The dataset comprised deeply sampled blood TCRbeta repertoires from subjects exposed to, actively infected with, or recovered from COVID-19. A freely available public database, intended as a resource for researchers studying the immune response to SARS-CoV-2, is where the repertoires were released. The samples were drawn from the first 160 participants of the ongoing ImmuneRACE study and from 1,254 subjects provided by 6 global collaborators. The sample metadata nearly always contained a de-identified subject ID, COVID-19 status, age in years and sex. Where available, HLA class I and class II types were taken from metadata supplied by the sample provider and were not determined by assay-based typing.

What the research found in general, with its limitations: The quantity of clinical and demographic metadata differed by source and by participant and was supplied without curation.

TCRbeta CDR3 regions were amplified from genomic DNA by means of the immunoSEQ Assay, a bias-controlled multiplex PCR. The study's own analysis went as follows. The number of nucleated cells in each sample was estimated by amplification of reference gene primers within the assay. Sequence reads were collapsed and filtered to measure the absolute abundance of every unique TCRbeta CDR3 rearrangement. For each sample, productive Simpson clonality was calculated by taking the square root of Simpson's diversity index across productive rearrangements. TCRdb re-hosts the immuneACCESS table, in-frame sequences only. Its copies lack some clones; in the studies checked, an unresolved V gene accounts for under half of them, and the cause for the rest is not known. V and J calls and clone size are as listed in that table; D and trimming were resolved from the DNA. Recorded for this sample are fewer than 350,000 clones; around 84% of them occurred a single time. 2% to 3% of the sample is in the top ten clones.

The clonotype comes from a woman aged 45-65 years who had recovered from COVID-19. The sample consisted of PBMCs or T cells enriched from blood (not recorded which).

The DNA reads as follows: TGTGCCAGCAGTATCGCAACTAATGAAAAACTGTTTTTT. This gives the protein CASSIATNEKLFF. The rearranged chain carries TRBV6-5 and TRBJ1-4; the D gene lacks a confident call. The germline V gene yields MNHEY for CDR1 and SVGAGI for CDR2. Reading from cysteine to phenylalanine, the CDR3 counts 13 amino acids. Only the CDR3 DNA stays, 39 bases, in frame from base 1. V and J lose 5 bases and 0 bases, and a span of 4 bases separates them.